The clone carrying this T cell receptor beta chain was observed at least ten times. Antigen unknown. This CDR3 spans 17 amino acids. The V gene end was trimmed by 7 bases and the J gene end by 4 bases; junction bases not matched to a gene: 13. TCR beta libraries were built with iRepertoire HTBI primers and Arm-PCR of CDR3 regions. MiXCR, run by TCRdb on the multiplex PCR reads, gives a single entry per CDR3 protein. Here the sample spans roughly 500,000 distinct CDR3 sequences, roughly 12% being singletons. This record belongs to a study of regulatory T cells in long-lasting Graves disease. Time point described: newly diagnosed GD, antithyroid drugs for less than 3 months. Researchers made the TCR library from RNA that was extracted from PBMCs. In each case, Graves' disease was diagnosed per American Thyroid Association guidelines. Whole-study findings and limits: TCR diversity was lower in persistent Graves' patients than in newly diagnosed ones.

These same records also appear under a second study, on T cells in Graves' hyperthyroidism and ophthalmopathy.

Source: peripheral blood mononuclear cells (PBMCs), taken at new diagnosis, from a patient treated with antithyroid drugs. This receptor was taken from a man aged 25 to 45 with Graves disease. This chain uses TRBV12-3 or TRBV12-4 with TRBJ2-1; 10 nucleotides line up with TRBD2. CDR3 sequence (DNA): TGTGCCAGCACATCGATAGCGGGAGGAACAGGGTACAATGAGCAGTTCTTC. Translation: CASTSIAGGTGYNEQFF.